Presented here are 7 T cell receptor beta chains from one specimen sequenced in a study of OX40 agonist ivuxolimab in advanced cancers. The protocol was immunoSEQ multiplex PCR, while the TCRdb copy is restricted to in-frame clones and leaves out a portion. The sample lists around 100,000 clones, roughly 91% occurring once. This material consisted of CD4+ or CD8+ T cells sorted from blood, taken in a trial of the OX40 agonist ivuxolimab. The source is an adult with an advanced solid tumor such as melanoma, head and neck, liver or kidney cancer.

The rearrangement joins TRBV5-1 to TRBJ1-1, with D perhaps matching TRBD1 (5 bases). V shed 1 base and J shed 3 bases, with 25 bases lying between them. CDR1 is SGHRS and CDR2 is YFSETQ in the germline V gene. The CDR3 is made up of 19 amino acids. The chain's CDR3 is CASSLRVQGLRMRDTEAFF. Here the CDR3 DNA reads TGCGCCAGCAGCTTGAGGGTCCAGGGTCTTAGGATGCGAGACACTGAAGCTTTCTTT.

The chain couples TRBV11-3 to TRBJ2-5, with a possible D match to TRBD1 (6 bases). V was cut by 4 bases and J by 0 bases, with 18 bases left in between. From germline, CDR1 is SGHNT and CDR2 YENEEA. The CDR3 contains 17 residues. The CDR3 spells CASSSQGLLLYQETQYF. CDR3 nucleotide sequence: TGTGCCAGCAGCTCTCAGGGGCTTTTATTGTACCAAGAGACCCAGTACTTC. Drawing the rest from reference TRBV11-3 and TRBJ2-5, the complete variable domain is EAGVVQSPRYKIIEKKQPVAFWCNPISGHNTLYWYLQNLGQGPELLIRYENEEAVDDSQLPKDRFSAERLKGVDSTLKIQPAELGDSAVYLCASSSQGLLLYQETQYFGPGTRLLVL.

This clone has just a few counts. The chain joins TRBV2 to TRBJ1-5; D not certain. The V end was cut by 7 bases, the J end by 3 bases, with 10 bases between. Germline lookup yields CDR1 SNHLY and CDR2 FYNNEI. CDR3 size: 13 residues. The CDR3 sequence: CASKRVFNQPQHF. The DNA of the CDR3 is TGTGCCAGCAAAAGGGTCTTCAATCAGCCCCAGCATTTT.

The table lists this clone with a few counts. The chain uses TRBV28 and TRBJ1-2; D remains ambiguous. CDR1 is MDHEN and CDR2 is SYDVKM in the germline V gene. The V and J ends lost 2 bases and 2 bases respectively, with 12 bases between them. The CDR3 sequence is 15 residues long. The CDR3 region is CASSLPTQRNYGYTF. In nucleotides, the CDR3 is TGTGCCAGCAGTTTACCGACACAGAGGAACTATGGCTACACCTTC.

The chain is built from TRBV25-1 and TRBJ2-7, with 8 bases aligning to TRBD1. This CDR3 region has 17 residues. Trimming removed 0 bases from V and 4 bases from J; junction bases left unmatched: 11. In germline, CDR1 is MGHDK, CDR2 SYGVNS. In DNA form, the CDR3 reads TGTGCCAGCAGTGAATATATGTCTAGGCAGGGGGCGTACGAGCAGTACTTC. Its protein is CASSEYMSRQGAYEQYF.

This chain connects TRBV5-1 to TRBJ1-5, with D perhaps TRBD1 (5 bases). Trimming removed 2 bases from V and 7 bases from J, with 13 bases in between. CDR1 is SGHRS and CDR2 is YFSETQ in the germline V gene. The length of the CDR3 is 14 residues. As DNA, the CDR3 is TGCGCCAGCAGCTTCGGAGACAGATCACAGCCCCAGCATTTT. Translated: CASSFGDRSQPQHF. Using reference TRBV5-1 and TRBJ1-5 for the parts outside the CDR3, the full variable domain is KAGVTQTPRYLIKTRGQQVTLSCSPISGHRSVSWYQQTPGQGLQFLFEYFSETQRNKGNFPGRFSGRQFSNSRSEMNVSTLELGDSALYLCASSFGDRSQPQHFGDGTRLSIL.

The genes are TRBV28 and TRBJ1-2; D is undetermined. V was cut by 2 bases and J by 5 bases, with 18 bases left in between. The germline gives CDR1 MDHEN, CDR2 SYDVKM. The CDR3 loop spans 16 amino acids. This chain's CDR3 is CASSLNPPGPLYGYTF. The CDR3 region has the DNA TGTGCCAGCAGTTTAAATCCCCCTGGACCCCTATATGGCTACACCTTC.